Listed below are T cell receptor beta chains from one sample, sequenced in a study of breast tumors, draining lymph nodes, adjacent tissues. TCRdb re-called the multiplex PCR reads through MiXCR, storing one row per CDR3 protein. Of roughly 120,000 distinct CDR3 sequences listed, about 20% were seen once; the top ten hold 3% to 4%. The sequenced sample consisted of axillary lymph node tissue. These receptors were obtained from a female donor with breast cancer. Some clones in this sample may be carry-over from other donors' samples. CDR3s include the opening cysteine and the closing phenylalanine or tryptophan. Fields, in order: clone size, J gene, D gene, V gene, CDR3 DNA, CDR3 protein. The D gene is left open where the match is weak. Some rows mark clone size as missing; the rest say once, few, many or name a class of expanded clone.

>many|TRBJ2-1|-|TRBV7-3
TGTGCCAGCAGCTTAGGCCGACAGTACAATGAGCAGTTCTTC
CASSLGRQYNEQFF
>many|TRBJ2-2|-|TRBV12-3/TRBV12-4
TGTGCCAGCAGTTTAAGAGAGAACACCGGGGAGCTGTTTTTT
CASSLRENTGELFF
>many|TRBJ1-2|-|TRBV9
TGTGCCAGCGGTGGCGAGACTAACTATGGCTACACCTTC
CASGGETNYGYTF
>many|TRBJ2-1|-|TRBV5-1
TGCGCCAGCAGGACGCGGATTAACTCCTACAATGAGCAGTTCTTC
CASRTRINSYNEQFF
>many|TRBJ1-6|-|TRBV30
TGTGCCTATAACCCGAGCTCCTATAATTCACCCCTCCACTTT
CAYNPSSYNSPLHF
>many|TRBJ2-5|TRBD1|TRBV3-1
TGTGCCAGCAGCGATCGGTCAGGGGGAGAGACCCAGTACTTC
CASSDRSGGETQYF
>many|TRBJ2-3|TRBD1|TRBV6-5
TGTGCCAGCAGTCGAACCTTGACAGGGAGCACAGATACGCAGTATTTT
CASSRTLTGSTDTQYF
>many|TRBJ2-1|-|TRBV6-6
TGTGCCAGCAGGGGAGAACTAGAGTACAATGAGCAGTTCTTC
CASRGELEYNEQFF
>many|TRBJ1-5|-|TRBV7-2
TGTGCCAGCAGCTTATTCGGACAGTCCCTGAGCAATCAGCCCCAGCATTTT
CASSLFGQSLSNQPQHF
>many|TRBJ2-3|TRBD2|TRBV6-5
TGTGCCAGCAGTTCCCCCCATGGGGGGGGGGAAACGCAGTATTTT
CASSSPHGGGETQYF
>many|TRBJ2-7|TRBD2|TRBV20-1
TGCAGTGCTAGAGATGGTGGCGGGAGAGGTGGGTACGAGCAGTACTTC
CSARDGGGRGGYEQYF
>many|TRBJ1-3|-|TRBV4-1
TGCGCCAGCAGCCAAGGACCAGGCACTGGAAACACCATATATTTT
CASSQGPGTGNTIYF
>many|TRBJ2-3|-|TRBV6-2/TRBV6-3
TGTGCCAGCAGTTCCGGGGTCACAGATACGCAGTATTTT
CASSSGVTDTQYF
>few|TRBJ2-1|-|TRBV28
TGTGCCAGCAGCCCTCTTGGGGGGCGGAATGAGCAGTTCTTC
CASSPLGGRNEQFF
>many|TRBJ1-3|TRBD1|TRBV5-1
TGCGCCAGCAGCTTGGGGGACAGGGTAAACACCATATATTTT
CASSLGDRVNTIYF
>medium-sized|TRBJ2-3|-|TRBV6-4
TGTGCCAGCAGCCGGGACTCGCAAGATACGCAGTATTTT
CASSRDSQDTQYF
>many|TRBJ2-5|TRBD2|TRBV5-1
TGCGCCAGCAGCTTGGGGGCCAGCGGGAGCGCACAAGAGACCCAGTACTTC
CASSLGASGSAQETQYF
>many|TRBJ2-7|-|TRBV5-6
TGTGCCAGCAGCTTGGTAGGGATCAATGTTGGCCACGAGCAGTACTTC
CASSLVGINVGHEQYF
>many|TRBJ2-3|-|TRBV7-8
TGTGCCAGCAGCTTAGGCGCAACAGATACGCAGTATTTT
CASSLGATDTQYF
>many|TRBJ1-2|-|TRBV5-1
TGCGCCAGCAGCTTACCGGCAGGGGACAATTATGGCTACACCTTC
CASSLPAGDNYGYTF
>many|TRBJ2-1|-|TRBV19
TGTGCCAGTATGAGGTTAGGGGTAGGGAATGAGCAGTTCTTC
CASMRLGVGNEQFF
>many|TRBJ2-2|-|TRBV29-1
TGCAGCGTGGATTCACCCCAGGGAAGGGACACCGGGGAGCTGTTTTTT
CSVDSPQGRDTGELFF
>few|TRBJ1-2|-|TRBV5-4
TGTGCCAGCAGCTCAGACAGCGGTCCCTATGGCTACACCTTC
CASSSDSGPYGYTF
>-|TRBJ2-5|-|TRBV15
TGTGCCACCAGCAGAGATAGTGGGGAGACCCAGTACTTC
CATSRDSGETQYF
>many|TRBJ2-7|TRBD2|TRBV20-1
TGCAGTGCTCTTAGGACTAGCGGGGTCTACGAGCAGTACTTC
CSALRTSGVYEQYF
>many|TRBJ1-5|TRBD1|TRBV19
TGTGCCAGTAGTCCAGGGGGGGTATCTTCTCAGCCCCAGCATTTT
CASSPGGVSSQPQHF
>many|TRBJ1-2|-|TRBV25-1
TGTGCCAGCAGTGAATCTCCTTTCCCCTATGGCTACACCTTC
CASSESPFPYGYTF
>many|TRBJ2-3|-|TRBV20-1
TGCAGTGCTAGAGATCGGACTCGGAATGGGAATACGCAGTATTTT
CSARDRTRNGNTQYF
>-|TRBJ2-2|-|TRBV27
TGTGCCAGCAGTTTTGCCGGGGAGCTGTTTTTT
CASSFAGELFF
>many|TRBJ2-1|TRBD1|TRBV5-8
TGTGCCAGCAGCCTCCGCTTGGACAGGGGGAATGAGCAGTTCTTC
CASSLRLDRGNEQFF
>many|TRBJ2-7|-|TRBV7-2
TGTGCCAGCAGCTTAGTTCTCGCCTCCTACGAGCAGTACTTC
CASSLVLASYEQYF
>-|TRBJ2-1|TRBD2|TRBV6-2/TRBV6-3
TGTGCCAGCAGTTACCGCGGGAGTATGTACGATGAGCAGTTCTTC
CASSYRGSMYDEQFF
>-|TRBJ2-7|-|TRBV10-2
TGCGCCAGCAGAGACAGTCCCTACGAGCAGTACTTC
CASRDSPYEQYF
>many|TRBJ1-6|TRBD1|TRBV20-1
TGCAGTGCTAGGACAGGGGGCCATTCACCCCTCCACTTT
CSARTGGHSPLHF
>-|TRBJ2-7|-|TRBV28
TGTGCCAGCAGTTCACCGGGACTGACGTCATACGAGCAGTACTTC
CASSSPGLTSYEQYF
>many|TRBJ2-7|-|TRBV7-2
TGTGCCAGCAGCCCTTCGACAGTTGAGCAGTACTTC
CASSPSTVEQYF
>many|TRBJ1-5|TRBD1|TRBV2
TGTGCCAGCAAATACGGGACAGGGGGCGGTCAGCCCCAGCATTTT
CASKYGTGGGQPQHF
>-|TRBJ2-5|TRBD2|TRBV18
TGTGCCAGCTCGCTAACTTCGGGACTAGCGGGAAGTGGCAGAGAGACCCAGTACTTC
CASSLTSGLAGSGRETQYF
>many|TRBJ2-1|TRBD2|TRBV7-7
TGTGCTAGCAGCGTACTAGCGGGGGACTACAATGAGCAGTTCTTC
CASSVLAGDYNEQFF
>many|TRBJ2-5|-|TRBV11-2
TGTGCCAGCAGCTTAACCATACAAGAGACCCAGTACTTC
CASSLTIQETQYF
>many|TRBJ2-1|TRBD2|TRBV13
TGTGCCAGCAGCTTGGCGGGGGACTACAATGAGCAGTTCTTC
CASSLAGDYNEQFF
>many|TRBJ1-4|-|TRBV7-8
TGTGCCAGCAGCTTAAGGGAGGGGAATGAAAAACTGTTTTTT
CASSLREGNEKLFF
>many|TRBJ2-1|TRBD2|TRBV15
TGTGCCACCAGCAGTTCCCGGGGGCTAGCGGGTACTAATGAGCAGTTCTTC
CATSSSRGLAGTNEQFF
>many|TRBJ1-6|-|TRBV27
TGTGCCAGCAGTCGACAGTCCCGGAATTCACCCCTCCACTTT
CASSRQSRNSPLHF
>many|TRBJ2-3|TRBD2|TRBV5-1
TGCGCCAGCAGTGTGGCGGGACTAGCGGGGGGCCGAACCCTCACAGATACGCAGTATTTT
CASSVAGLAGGRTLTDTQYF
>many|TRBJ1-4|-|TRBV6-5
TGTGCCAGCAGTTACAGGCCTAATGAAAAACTGTTTTTT
CASSYRPNEKLFF
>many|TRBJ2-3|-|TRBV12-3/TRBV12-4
TGTGCCAGCAGTAGGGTAGATACGCAGTATTTT
CASSRVDTQYF
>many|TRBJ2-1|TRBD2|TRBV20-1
TGCAGTGCTACCCGGGGGGGCGGGTACAATGAGCAGTTCTTC
CSATRGGGYNEQFF
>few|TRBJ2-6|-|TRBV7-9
TGTGCCAGCAGCTTACAAGGGGCCAACGTCCTGACTTTC
CASSLQGANVLTF
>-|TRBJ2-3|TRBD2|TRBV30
TGTGCCTGGAGACTAGCGGGAAACACAGATACGCAGTATTTT
CAWRLAGNTDTQYF
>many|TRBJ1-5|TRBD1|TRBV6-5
TGTGCCAGCAGTGATGGACAGGGGGCCCAGCCCCAGCATTTT
CASSDGQGAQPQHF
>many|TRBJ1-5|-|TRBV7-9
TGTGCCAGCAGCACCAGGGGAGATCAGCCCCAGCATTTT
CASSTRGDQPQHF
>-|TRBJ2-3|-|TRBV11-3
TGTGCCAGCAGCTTTTCAGGAAGAGATGCGCAGTATTTT
CASSFSGRDAQYF